This is a list of T cell receptor beta chains from one sample in a study of human T cells and chemical hapten exposure. TCRdb reprocessed the RACE reads via MiXCR and lists one record per CDR3 protein. The sample yields roughly 130,000 distinct CDR3 sequences, approximately 9.5% seen once. Source material: whole blood. These receptors were collected from a male donor in good health. Some clones in this sample may be carry-over from other donors' samples. The CDR3 runs from the conserved cysteine through the conserved F or W. The D gene is left open where the match is weak. Some rows mark clone size as missing; the rest say once, few, many or name a class of expanded clone.

d_call | clone_size | j_call | v_call | cdr3_nt | cdr3_aa
. | few | TRBJ1-6 | TRBV29-1 | TGCAGCGTTGCGGCGCAAGATAATTCACCCCTCCACTTT | CSVAAQDNSPLHF
. | few | TRBJ2-2 | TRBV5-1 | TGCGCCAGCAGCTTGGGACAACAAAACACCGGGGAGCTGTTTTTT | CASSLGQQNTGELFF
. | . | TRBJ2-2 | TRBV7-2 | TGTGCCAGCAGCTTAGCCGGGCCTCGAAATGGCGGGGAGCTGTTTTTT | CASSLAGPRNGGELFF
. | many | TRBJ1-2 | TRBV4-2 | TGTGCCAGCAGCCAAGAATCAGGGACTAACTATGGCTACACCTTC | CASSQESGTNYGYTF
. | many | TRBJ1-5 | TRBV27 | TGTGCCAGCCGGCAGGGACTTCAGCCCCAGCATTTT | CASRQGLQPQHF
. | many | TRBJ1-6 | TRBV21-1 | TGTGCCAGCGGCTACTTGAGGTCCCCAACCTATAATTCACCCCTCCACTTT | CASGYLRSPTYNSPLHF
TRBD2 | . | TRBJ2-1 | TRBV9 | TGTGCCAGCAGCGTACTGGGCGGGAGGGCCACCTACAATGAGCAGTTCTTC | CASSVLGGRATYNEQFF
. | few | TRBJ2-7 | TRBV6-2/TRBV6-3 | TGTGCCAGCAGTTACCTTCGAGCCTACGAGCAGTACTTC | CASSYLRAYEQYF
. | few | TRBJ2-5 | TRBV25-1 | TGTGCCAGCAGTCTCCAAGGCGGCCGCCAAGAGACCCAGTACTTC | CASSLQGGRQETQYF
. | few | TRBJ2-2 | TRBV4-1 | TGCGCCAGCAGCCAAGCGCCCCGATTCCCCGGGGAGCTGTTTTTT | CASSQAPRFPGELFF
. | . | TRBJ1-2 | TRBV27 | TGTGCCAGCAGTTTTGGGCCTTACAACTATGGCTACACCTTC | CASSFGPYNYGYTF
TRBD1 | few | TRBJ2-1 | TRBV7-6 | TGTGCCAGCAGCGGGCGACAGGGGGGCGTCGATGAGCAGTTCTTC | CASSGRQGGVDEQFF
. | . | TRBJ2-2 | TRBV4-1 | TGCGCCAGCAGCCTCAGTGCCGAATGGGACGGGACCGGGGAGCTGTTTTTT | CASSLSAEWDGTGELFF
. | . | TRBJ2-5 | TRBV7-9 | TGTGCCAGCAGCTTAGAAGGGTTCGGGGGAGAGACCCAGTACTTC | CASSLEGFGGETQYF
TRBD1 | few | TRBJ1-3 | TRBV27 | TGTGCCAGCAGTTCAGGGGGCAGCACCATATATTTT | CASSSGGSTIYF
. | . | TRBJ2-5 | TRBV12-3/TRBV12-4 | TGTGCCAGCAGGCCAACTAGTGGGACCCAGTACTTC | CASRPTSGTQYF
. | . | TRBJ2-3 | TRBV20-1 | TGCAGTGCTCGCAGTCTCGCGAGCACAGATACGCAGTATTTT | CSARSLASTDTQYF
TRBD2 | . | TRBJ2-5 | TRBV28 | TGTGCCAGCAGACCCCCTAGCGGGGGGTACCAAGAGACCCAGTACTTC | CASRPPSGGYQETQYF
TRBD1 | . | TRBJ1-2 | TRBV19 | TGTGCCAGCAGACAGGGGACTAACTATGGCTACACCTTC | CASRQGTNYGYTF
. | few | TRBJ1-1 | TRBV4-1 | TGCGCCAGCAGCCACCCCCTAACAGGAATCGGTGAAGCTTTCTTT | CASSHPLTGIGEAFF
. | few | TRBJ2-1 | TRBV7-2 | TGTGCCAGCAGCTTCCGCGTCGGCGATGAGCAGTTCTTC | CASSFRVGDEQFF
TRBD2 | . | TRBJ2-3 | TRBV20-1 | TGCAGTGCTCATACTAGCGCCAGCACAGATACGCAGTATTTT | CSAHTSASTDTQYF
. | . | TRBJ1-4 | TRBV7-2 | TGTGCCAGCAGCTTAGGGCAGGGGAGGGTTGAAAAACTGTTTTTT | CASSLGQGRVEKLFF
. | . | TRBJ2-6 | TRBV3-1 | TGTGCCAGCCAAACCTCTGGGGCCAACGTCCTGACTTTC | CASQTSGANVLTF
. | few | TRBJ1-1 | TRBV9 | TGTGCCAGCAGCGTCGGGCCCATAGGACCGAACACTGAAGCTTTCTTT | CASSVGPIGPNTEAFF
. | many | TRBJ2-4 | TRBV28 | TGTGCCAGCAGTTTCGGAGCCGGGACGGCCAAAAACATTCAGTACTTC | CASSFGAGTAKNIQYF
TRBD2 | . | TRBJ2-3 | TRBV29-1 | TGCAGCGTTGACGGACTAGCGGGGGGACTCTCTAGCACAGATACGCAGTATTTT | CSVDGLAGGLSSTDTQYF
TRBD2 | once | TRBJ2-5 | TRBV5-6 | TGTGCCAGCAGCGCGGGACTAGCGATGGTCAGGACCCAGTACTTC | CASSAGLAMVRTQYF
. | many | TRBJ1-2 | TRBV20-1 | TGCAGTGCTAGGACTCAGGGAGCCTTC | CSARTQGAF
. | . | TRBJ2-7 | TRBV7-3 | TGTGCCAGCAGCCTAGGGACTGAGGTCTCCTACGAGCAGTACTTC | CASSLGTEVSYEQYF
. | . | TRBJ1-1 | TRBV20-1 | TGCAGTGCTAGAGGAAGCCACGACACTGAAGCTTTCTTT | CSARGSHDTEAFF
. | many | TRBJ1-2 | TRBV9 | TGTGCCAGCAGCGTCGGGACGCAGGGTATCTATGGCTACACCTTC | CASSVGTQGIYGYTF
TRBD2 | many | TRBJ2-2 | TRBV19 | TGTGCCAGACAAAAGCGGGAGGGCCGGACCGGGGAGCTGTTTTTT | CARQKREGRTGELFF
. | . | TRBJ2-1 | TRBV6-5 | TGTGCCAGCAGTCCGGACAACAATGAGCAGTTCTTC | CASSPDNNEQFF
TRBD2 | many | TRBJ2-7 | TRBV7-3 | TGTGCCAGCAGCTTATACCCTAGCGGGGACTCCTACGAGCAGTACTTC | CASSLYPSGDSYEQYF
. | many | TRBJ2-2 | TRBV27 | TGTGCCAGCAGTTTAGGCAACACCGGGGAGCTGTTTTTT | CASSLGNTGELFF
. | many | TRBJ2-7 | TRBV9 | TGTGCCAGCAGCCCCTGGGCGGAGGGCGAGCAGTACTTC | CASSPWAEGEQYF
. | few | TRBJ2-2 | TRBV6-2/TRBV6-3 | TGTGCCAGCAGTCCAGGGGCGGCGGGGCGAGCCGGGGAGCTGTTTTTT | CASSPGAAGRAGELFF
. | . | TRBJ1-2 | TRBV4-2 | TGTGCCAGCAGCCAAGATAGGGCAGCCCATACTAACTATGGCTACACCTTC | CASSQDRAAHTNYGYTF
TRBD2 | few | TRBJ2-1 | TRBV6-4 | TGTGCCAGCAGTGTTAGTCTAGCGGAAAACAATGAGCAGTTCTTC | CASSVSLAENNEQFF
TRBD1 | . | TRBJ1-5 | TRBV6-5 | TGTGCCAGCAGTTTGGGACAGCCCAATCAGCCCCAGCATTTT | CASSLGQPNQPQHF
. | few | TRBJ2-2 | TRBV24-1 | TGTGCCACCAGTGACTACACAGACACCGGGGAGCTGTTTTTT | CATSDYTDTGELFF
TRBD2 | few | TRBJ2-1 | TRBV7-3 | TGTGCCAGCAGCGAAACGACTAGCGGCCCTTACAATGAGCAGTTCTTC | CASSETTSGPYNEQFF
. | many | TRBJ1-2 | TRBV29-1 | TGCAGCGTTGATTCGGCCGAGAATGGTGACTATGGCTACACCTTC | CSVDSAENGDYGYTF
. | few | TRBJ1-1 | TRBV24-1 | TGTGCCACCAGTGATCCAAGGACGTCTGAAGCTTTCTTT | CATSDPRTSEAFF
. | many | TRBJ2-7 | TRBV3-1 | TGTGCCAGCAGCCCCTCGAGCGGCCGGCCCCCCGAGCAGTACTTC | CASSPSSGRPPEQYF
. | . | TRBJ1-1 | TRBV10-3 | TGTGCCATCAGTGAGAACAAAGGGGGTCTACAGGGAAGCACTGAAGCTTTCTTT | CAISENKGGLQGSTEAFF
TRBD2 | . | TRBJ2-6 | TRBV10-3 | TGTGCCATCAGTGTCCCCCGGACTAGCGGGGGGGCCATCCCTGGGGCCAACGTCCTGACTTTC | CAISVPRTSGGAIPGANVLTF
TRBD2 | . | TRBJ2-1 | TRBV19 | TGTGCCAGTAGTATAGGACGGACTAGCGGGAGTCTGTCTTACAATGAGCAGTTCTTC | CASSIGRTSGSLSYNEQFF
TRBD1 | . | TRBJ1-4 | TRBV29-1 | TGCAGCGTCGGACAGGGTCTAAGGGAAAAACTGTTTTTT | CSVGQGLREKLFF
. | . | TRBJ2-3 | TRBV7-9 | TGTGCCACCCGGGGCCCTGCAGGGGATACGCAGTATTTT | CATRGPAGDTQYF